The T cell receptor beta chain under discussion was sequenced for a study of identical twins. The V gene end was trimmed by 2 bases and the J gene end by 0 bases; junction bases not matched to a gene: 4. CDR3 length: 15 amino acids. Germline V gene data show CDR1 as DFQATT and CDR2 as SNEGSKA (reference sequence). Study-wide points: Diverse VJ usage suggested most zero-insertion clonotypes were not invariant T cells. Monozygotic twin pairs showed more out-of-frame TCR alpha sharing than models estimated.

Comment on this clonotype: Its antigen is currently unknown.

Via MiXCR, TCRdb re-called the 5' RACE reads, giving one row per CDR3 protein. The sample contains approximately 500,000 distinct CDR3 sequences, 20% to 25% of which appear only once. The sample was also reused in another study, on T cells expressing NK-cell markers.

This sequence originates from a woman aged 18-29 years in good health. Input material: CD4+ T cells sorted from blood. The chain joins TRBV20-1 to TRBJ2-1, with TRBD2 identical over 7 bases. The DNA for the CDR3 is TGCAGTGCTAGAAGGGGCGGGAGCTCCTACAATGAGCAGTTCTTC. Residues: CSARRGGSSYNEQFF.